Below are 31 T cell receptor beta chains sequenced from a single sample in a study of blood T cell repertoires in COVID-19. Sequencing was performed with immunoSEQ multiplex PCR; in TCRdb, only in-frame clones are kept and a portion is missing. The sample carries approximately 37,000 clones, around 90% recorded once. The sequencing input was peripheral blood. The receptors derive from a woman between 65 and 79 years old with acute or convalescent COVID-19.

DNA of the CDR3: TGTGCCAGCTCACTGCAGGCCAACTATAATTCACCCCTCCACTTT. This sequence encodes CASSLQANYNSPLHF. The gene calls are TRBV18 and TRBJ1-6; D gene ambiguous. Per the germline V gene, CDR1 is KGHSH and CDR2 is LQKENI. With 4 bases removed from V and 3 bases from J, the gap between germline ends came to 10 bases. The CDR3 contains 15 residues.

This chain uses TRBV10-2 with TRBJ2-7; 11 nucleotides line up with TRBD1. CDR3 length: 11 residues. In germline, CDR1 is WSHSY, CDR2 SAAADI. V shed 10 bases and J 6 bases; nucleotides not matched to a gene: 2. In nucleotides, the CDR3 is TGCGCCACTGGGACAGGGGGCGAGCAGTACGTC. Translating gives CATGTGGEQYV.

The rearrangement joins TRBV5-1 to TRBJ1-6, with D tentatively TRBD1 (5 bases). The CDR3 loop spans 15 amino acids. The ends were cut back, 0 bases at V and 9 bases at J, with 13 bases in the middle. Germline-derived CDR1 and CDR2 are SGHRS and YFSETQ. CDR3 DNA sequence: TGCGCCAGCAGCTTGGCGGACACCGGCGGTTCACCCCTCCACTTT. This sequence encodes CASSLADTGGSPLHF.

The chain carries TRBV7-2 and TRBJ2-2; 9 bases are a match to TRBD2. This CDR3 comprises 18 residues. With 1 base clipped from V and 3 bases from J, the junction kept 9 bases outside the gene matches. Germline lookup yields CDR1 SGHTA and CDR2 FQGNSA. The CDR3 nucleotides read TGTGCCAGCAGCTTAGGATCCGTGACTAGCGGTTACACCGGGGAGCTGTTTTTT. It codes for CASSLGSVTSGYTGELFF.

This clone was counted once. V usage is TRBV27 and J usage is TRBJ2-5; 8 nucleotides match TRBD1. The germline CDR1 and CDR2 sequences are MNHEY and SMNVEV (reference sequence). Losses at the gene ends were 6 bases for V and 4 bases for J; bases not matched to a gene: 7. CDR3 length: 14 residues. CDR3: CASRNDRGRETQYF. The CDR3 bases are TGTGCCAGCAGAAATGACAGGGGTAGAGAGACCCAGTACTTC.

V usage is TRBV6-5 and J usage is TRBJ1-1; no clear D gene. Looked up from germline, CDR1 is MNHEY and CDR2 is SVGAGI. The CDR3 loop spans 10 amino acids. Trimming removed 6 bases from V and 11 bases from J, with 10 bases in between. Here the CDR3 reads CASRGVWAFF. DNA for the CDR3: TGTGCCAGCAGGGGAGTTTGGGCTTTCTTT.

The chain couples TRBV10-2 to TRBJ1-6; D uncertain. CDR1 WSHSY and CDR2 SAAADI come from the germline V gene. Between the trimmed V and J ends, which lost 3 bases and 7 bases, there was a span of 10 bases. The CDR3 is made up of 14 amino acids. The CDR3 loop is CASSDSVWNSPLHF. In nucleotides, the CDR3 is TGCGCCAGCAGTGATAGCGTTTGGAATTCACCCCTCCACTTT.

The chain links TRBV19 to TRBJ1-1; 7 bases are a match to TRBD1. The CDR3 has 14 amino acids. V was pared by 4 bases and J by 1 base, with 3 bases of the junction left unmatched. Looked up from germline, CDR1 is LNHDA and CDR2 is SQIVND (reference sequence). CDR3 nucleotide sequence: TGTGCCAGTAGTAAATGGACAGGGAACACTGAAGCTTTCTTT. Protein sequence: CASSKWTGNTEAFF.

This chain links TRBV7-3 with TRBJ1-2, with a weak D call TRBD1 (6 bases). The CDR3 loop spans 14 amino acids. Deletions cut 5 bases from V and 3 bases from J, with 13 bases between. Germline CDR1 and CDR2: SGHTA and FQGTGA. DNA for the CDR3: TGTGCCAGCAGCCCACAGGGAGGGGACTATGGCTACACCTTC. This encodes CASSPQGGDYGYTF.

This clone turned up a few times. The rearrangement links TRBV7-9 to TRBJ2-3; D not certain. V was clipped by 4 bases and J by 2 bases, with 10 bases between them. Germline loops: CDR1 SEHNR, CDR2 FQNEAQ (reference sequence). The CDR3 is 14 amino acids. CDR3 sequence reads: CASSSRTATDTQYF. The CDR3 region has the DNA TGTGCCAGCAGCTCCCGTACAGCCACAGATACGCAGTATTTT.

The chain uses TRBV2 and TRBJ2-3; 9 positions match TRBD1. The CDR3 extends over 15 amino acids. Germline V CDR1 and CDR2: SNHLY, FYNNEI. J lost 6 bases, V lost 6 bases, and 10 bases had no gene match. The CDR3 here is CASRADRGALDTQYF. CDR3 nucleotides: TGTGCCAGCAGGGCGGACAGGGGAGCATTGGATACGCAGTATTTT.

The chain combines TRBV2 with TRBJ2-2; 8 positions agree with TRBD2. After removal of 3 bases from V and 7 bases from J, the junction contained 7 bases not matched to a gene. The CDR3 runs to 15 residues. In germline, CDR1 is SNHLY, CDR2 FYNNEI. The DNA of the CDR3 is TGTGCCAGCAGTGATCTCGGGGGGGAGTACGGGGAGCTGTTTTTT. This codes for CASSDLGGEYGELFF.

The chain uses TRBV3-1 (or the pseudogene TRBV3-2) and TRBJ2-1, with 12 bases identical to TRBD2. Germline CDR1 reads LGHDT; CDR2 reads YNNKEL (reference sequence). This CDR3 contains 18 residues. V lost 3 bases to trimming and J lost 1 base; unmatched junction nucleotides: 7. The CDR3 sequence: CASSHTQLAGGSYNEQFF. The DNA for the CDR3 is TGTGCCAGCAGCCACACCCAACTAGCGGGGGGATCCTACAATGAGCAGTTCTTC.

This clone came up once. CDR3 in DNA: TGTGCCGTGAGCAGGGGGTCAGCGGAGACCCAGTACTTC. This gives the protein CAVSRGSAETQYF. V is TRBV5-6 and J is TRBJ2-5; 7 bases align to TRBD1. Germline trimming cut 10 bases from V and 5 bases from J; bases unmatched to any gene: 11. The CDR3 has 13 amino acids. Germline lookup yields CDR1 SGHDT and CDR2 YYEEEE.

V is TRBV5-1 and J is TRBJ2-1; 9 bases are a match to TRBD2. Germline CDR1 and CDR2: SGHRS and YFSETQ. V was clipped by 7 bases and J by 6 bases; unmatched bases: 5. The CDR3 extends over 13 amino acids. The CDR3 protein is CASAIAGANEQFF. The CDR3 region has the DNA TGCGCCAGCGCGATAGCGGGAGCCAATGAGCAGTTCTTC.

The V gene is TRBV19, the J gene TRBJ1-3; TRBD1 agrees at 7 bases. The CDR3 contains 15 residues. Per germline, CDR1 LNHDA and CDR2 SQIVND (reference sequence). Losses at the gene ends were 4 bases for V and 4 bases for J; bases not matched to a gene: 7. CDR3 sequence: CASSSTGEAGNTIYF. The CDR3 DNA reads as TGTGCCAGTAGTAGCACAGGGGAAGCCGGAAACACCATATATTTT.

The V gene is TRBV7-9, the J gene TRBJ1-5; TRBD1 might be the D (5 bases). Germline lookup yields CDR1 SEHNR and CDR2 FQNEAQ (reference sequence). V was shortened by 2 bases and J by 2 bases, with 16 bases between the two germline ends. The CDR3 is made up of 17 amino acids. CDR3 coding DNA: TGTGCCAGCAGCTTAACTGGGGGGGGAATGGGCAATCAGCCCCAGCATTTT. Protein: CASSLTGGGMGNQPQHF. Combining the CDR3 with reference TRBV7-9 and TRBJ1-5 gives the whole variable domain DTGVSQNPRHKITKRGQNVTFRCDPISEHNRLYWYRQTLGQGPEFLTYFQNEAQLEKSRLLSDRFSAERPKGSFSTLEIQRTEQGDSAMYLCASSLTGGGMGNQPQHFGDGTRLSIL.

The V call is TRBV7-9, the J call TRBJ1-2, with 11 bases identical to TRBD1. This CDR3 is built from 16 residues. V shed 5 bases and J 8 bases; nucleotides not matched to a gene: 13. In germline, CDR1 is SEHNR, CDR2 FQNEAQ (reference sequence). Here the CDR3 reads CASSLTSGTGGSGYTF. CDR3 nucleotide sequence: TGTGCCAGCAGCCTCACATCCGGGACAGGGGGTTCCGGCTACACCTTC.

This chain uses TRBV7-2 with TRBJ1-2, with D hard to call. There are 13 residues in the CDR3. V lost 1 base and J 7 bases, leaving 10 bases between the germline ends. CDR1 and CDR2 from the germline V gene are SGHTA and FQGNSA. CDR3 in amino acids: CASSLVGGPGYTF. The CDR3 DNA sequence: TGTGCCAGCAGCTTAGTGGGCGGGCCTGGCTACACCTTC.

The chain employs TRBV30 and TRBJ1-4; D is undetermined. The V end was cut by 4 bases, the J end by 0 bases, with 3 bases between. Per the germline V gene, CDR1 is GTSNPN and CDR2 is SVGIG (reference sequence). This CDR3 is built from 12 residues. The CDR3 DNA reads TGTGCCTGGACCACAACTAATGAAAAACTGTTTTTT. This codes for CAWTTTNEKLFF.

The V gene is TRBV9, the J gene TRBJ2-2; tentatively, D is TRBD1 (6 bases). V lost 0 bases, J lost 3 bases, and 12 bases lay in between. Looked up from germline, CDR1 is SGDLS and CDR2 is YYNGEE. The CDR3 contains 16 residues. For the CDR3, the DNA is TGTGCCAGCAGCGTAGGAATACAGGGATACACCGGGGAGCTGTTTTTT. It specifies CASSVGIQGYTGELFF.

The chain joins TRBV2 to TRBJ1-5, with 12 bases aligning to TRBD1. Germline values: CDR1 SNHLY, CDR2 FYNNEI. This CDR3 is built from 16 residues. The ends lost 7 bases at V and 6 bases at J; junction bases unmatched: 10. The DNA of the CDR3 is TGTGCCAGCACCCTGGGACAGGGGGCTTCCGGTCAGCCCCAGCATTTT. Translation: CASTLGQGASGQPQHF.

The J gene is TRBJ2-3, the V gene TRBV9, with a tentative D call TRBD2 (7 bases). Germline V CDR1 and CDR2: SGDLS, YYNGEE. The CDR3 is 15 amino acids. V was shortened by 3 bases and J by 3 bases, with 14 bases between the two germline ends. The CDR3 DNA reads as TGTGCCAGCAGCGGGAGAGGGGGGGAAACAGATACGCAGTATTTT. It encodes CASSGRGGETDTQYF. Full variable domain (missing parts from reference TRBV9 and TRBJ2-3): DSGVTQTPKHLITATGQRVTLRCSPRSGDLSVYWYQQSLDQGLQFLIQYYNGEERAKGNILERFSAQQFPDLHSELNLSSLELGDSALYFCASSGRGGETDTQYFGPGTRLTVL.

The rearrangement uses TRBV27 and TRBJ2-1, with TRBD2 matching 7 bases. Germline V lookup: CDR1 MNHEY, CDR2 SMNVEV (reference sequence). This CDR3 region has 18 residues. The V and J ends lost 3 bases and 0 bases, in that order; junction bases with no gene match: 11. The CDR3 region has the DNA TGTGCCAGCAGTTTTCTCCAAAGCGGGGCTAGCTCCTACAATGAGCAGTTCTTC. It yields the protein CASSFLQSGASSYNEQFF.

The CDR3 spells CASSLSTRPNEKLFF. The CDR3, as DNA: TGTGCCAGCAGCTTAAGTACCAGGCCTAATGAAAAACTGTTTTTT. This chain links TRBV7-6 with TRBJ1-4; D ambiguous. There are 15 residues in the CDR3. Germline V gives CDR1 SGHVS, CDR2 FNYEAQ. The V and J ends lost 2 bases and 3 bases respectively, with 10 bases between them.

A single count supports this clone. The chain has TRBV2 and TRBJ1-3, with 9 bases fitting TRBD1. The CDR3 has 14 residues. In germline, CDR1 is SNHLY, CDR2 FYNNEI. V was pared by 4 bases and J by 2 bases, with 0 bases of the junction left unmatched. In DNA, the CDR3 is TGTGCCAGCAGTGGGACAGGGGCTGGAAACACCATATATTTT. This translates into CASSGTGAGNTIYF.

Here the CDR3 DNA reads TGTGCCAGCAGCCTCCCGGGGGGCAATGAGCAGTTCTTC. This sequence encodes CASSLPGGNEQFF. The V call is TRBV11-3, the J call TRBJ2-1; 7 nucleotides line up with TRBD2. The CDR3 has 13 amino acids. The germline V gene has CDR1 SGHNT and CDR2 YENEEA. With 5 bases clipped from V and 6 bases from J, the junction kept 4 bases outside the gene matches.

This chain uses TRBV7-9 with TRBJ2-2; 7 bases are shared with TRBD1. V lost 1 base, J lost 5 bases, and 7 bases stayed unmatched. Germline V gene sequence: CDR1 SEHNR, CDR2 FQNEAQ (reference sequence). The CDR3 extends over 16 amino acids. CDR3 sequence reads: CASSLEPGQRTGELFF. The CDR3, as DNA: TGTGCCAGCAGCTTAGAGCCGGGACAGAGAACCGGGGAGCTGTTTTTT.

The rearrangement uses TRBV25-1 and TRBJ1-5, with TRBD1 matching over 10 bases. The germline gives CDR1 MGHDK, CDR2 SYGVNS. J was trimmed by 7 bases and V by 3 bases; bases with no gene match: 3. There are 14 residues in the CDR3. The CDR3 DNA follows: TGTGCCAGCAGTGATCGGGACAGGGGCCAGCCCCAGCATTTT. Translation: CASSDRDRGQPQHF. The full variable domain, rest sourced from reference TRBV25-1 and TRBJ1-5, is EADIYQTPRYLVIGTGKKITLECSQTMGHDKMYWYQQDPGMELHLIHYSYGVNSTEKGDLSSESTVSRIRTEHFPLTLESARPSHTSQYLCASSDRDRGQPQHFGDGTRLSIL.

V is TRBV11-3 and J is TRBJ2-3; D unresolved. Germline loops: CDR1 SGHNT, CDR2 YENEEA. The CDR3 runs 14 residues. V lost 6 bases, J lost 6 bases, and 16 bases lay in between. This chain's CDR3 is CASSGGSAQDTQYF. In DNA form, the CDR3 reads TGTGCCAGCAGTGGTGGGTCCGCACAGGATACGCAGTATTTT. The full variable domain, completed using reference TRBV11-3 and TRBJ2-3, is EAGVVQSPRYKIIEKKQPVAFWCNPISGHNTLYWYLQNLGQGPELLIRYENEEAVDDSQLPKDRFSAERLKGVDSTLKIQPAELGDSAVYLCASSGGSAQDTQYFGPGTRLTVL.

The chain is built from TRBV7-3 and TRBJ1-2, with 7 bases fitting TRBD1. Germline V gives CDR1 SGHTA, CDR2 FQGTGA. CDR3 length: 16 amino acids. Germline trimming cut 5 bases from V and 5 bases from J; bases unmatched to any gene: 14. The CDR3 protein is CASSLVPGQPRYGYTF. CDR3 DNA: TGTGCCAGCAGCCTAGTCCCGGGACAGCCTAGGTATGGCTACACCTTC. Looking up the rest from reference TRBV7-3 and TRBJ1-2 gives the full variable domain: GAGVSQTPSNKVTEKGKYVELRCDPISGHTALYWYRQSLGQGPEFLIYFQGTGAADDSGLPNDRFFAVRPEGSVSTLKIQRTERGDSAVYLCASSLVPGQPRYGYTFGSGTRLTVV.